The 23 T cell receptor beta chains reported below all come from one sample, sequenced in a study of cytomegalovirus exposure and HLA in healthy donors (dated by TCRdb to about 2017). Receptor libraries were prepared by the immunoSEQ multiplex PCR assay. For the multiplex PCR, a mixture combining 60 forward primers for TCR Vbeta segments and 13 reverse primers for TCR Jbeta segments was used. The immuneACCESS repertoire file appears here via TCRdb, limited to in-frame rearrangements. These files lack a portion of the clones; in checked studies, under half of the deficit traces to unresolved V genes, and the cause of the others is not known. The sample's table covers about 76,000 clones. Over 4% of the sample lies in the top ten. Sample: PBMCs. The origin of the receptors is a woman aged 35 to 49 in good health and CMV-seropositive.

The rearrangement joins TRBV2 to TRBJ1-4; D uncertain. Germline-derived CDR1 and CDR2 are SNHLY and FYNNEI. V was pared by 1 base and J by 8 bases, with 8 bases between. The CDR3 runs 13 residues. The chain's CDR3 is CASSEVTEEKLFF. CDR3 in DNA: TGTGCCAGCAGTGAAGTAACAGAAGAAAAACTGTTTTTT.

The chain has TRBV4-3 and TRBJ2-3, with D possibly TRBD1 on 5 matching bases. Per the germline V gene, CDR1 is LGHNA and CDR2 is YSLEER. V was pared by 1 base and J by 2 bases, with 16 bases between. This CDR3 is built from 17 residues. Here the CDR3 reads CASSQVPLGLNTDTQYF. The CDR3 DNA is TGCGCCAGCAGCCAAGTCCCTTTGGGGCTTAACACAGATACGCAGTATTTT.

This chain links TRBV18 with TRBJ1-1; weak D call: TRBD1 (5 bases). Looked up from germline, CDR1 is KGHSH and CDR2 is LQKENI. This CDR3 has 15 amino acids. Deletions cut 0 bases from V and 1 base from J, with 9 bases between. In DNA, the CDR3 is TGTGCCAGCTCACCACCGCTCAGGGAGAACACTGAAGCTTTCTTT. Amino acids: CASSPPLRENTEAFF.

The chain carries TRBV5-5 and TRBJ2-5; 8 bases map to TRBD2. This CDR3 is built from 17 residues. Germline V gene lookup returns CDR1 SGHKS and CDR2 YYEKEE (reference sequence). Trimming took 2 bases from V and 3 from J; bases not matched to a gene: 12. CDR3 DNA: TGTGCCAGCAGCTTTAATGTGGCGGGAGGAGAGAAAGAGACCCAGTACTTC. It is translated as CASSFNVAGGEKETQYF.

Regarding this clone: The identical CDR3 is also encoded by other nucleotide sequences in the sample. The genes are TRBV10-3 and TRBJ2-5, with D uncertain. The CDR3 runs 14 residues. The ends were cut back, 3 bases at V and 5 bases at J, with 13 bases in the middle. Germline-derived CDR1 and CDR2 are ENHRY and SYGVKD. DNA of the CDR3: TGTGCCATCAGTGAATCGCAGGCCCAGGAGACCCAGTACTTC. Translating it yields CAISESQAQETQYF.

This chain uses TRBV6-7 with TRBJ2-5; TRBD2 agrees at 10 bases. The DNA end is more similar to TRBJ2-7, so the J call may be wrong. TRBV6-7 is annotated as an ORF whose role is uncertain. The CDR3 sequence is 17 residues long. CDR3 DNA: TGTGCCAGCAGTTACTCTCCCACTAGCGGGGAGGTCTACGAGCAGTACTTC. Translated, it gives CASSYSPTSGEVYEQYF.

The CDR3 bases are TGTGCCAGCAGCCCACAGGGGGCGCGGGGTGAGCAGTTCTTC. It translates to CASSPQGARGEQFF. J is TRBJ2-1 and V is TRBV9; TRBD1 agrees at 9 bases. V gave up 4 bases and J gave up 9 bases; unmatched junction bases: 8. The CDR3 consists of 14 residues. Germline lookup yields CDR1 SGDLS and CDR2 YYNGEE.

The V gene is TRBV6-5, the J gene TRBJ2-1; TRBD2 agrees at 10 bases. The ends lost 7 bases at V and 10 bases at J; junction bases unmatched: 13. The CDR3 spans 15 residues. Germline V lookup: CDR1 MNHEY, CDR2 SVGAGI. The CDR3 loop is CASTPSGRASREQFF. The CDR3 bases are TGTGCCAGCACCCCCAGCGGGAGGGCGTCTCGCGAGCAGTTCTTC.

V usage is TRBV23-1 and J usage is TRBJ1-4, with 8 bases fitting TRBD1. TRBV23-1 is filed as an ORF, its function uncertain. Trimming removed 0 bases from V and 6 bases from J; junction bases left unmatched: 6. CDR3 length: 16 residues. This CDR3 is CASSQSGETGDEKLFF. Written as DNA, the CDR3 is TGCGCCAGCAGTCAATCTGGCGAGACAGGGGATGAAAAACTGTTTTTT.

The rearrangement joins TRBV4-3 to TRBJ1-2; 10 positions agree with TRBD1. This CDR3 spans 15 amino acids. Germline CDR1 and CDR2: LGHNA and YSLEER. The V and J ends lost 3 bases and 3 bases, in that order; junction bases with no gene match: 4. DNA for the CDR3: TGCGCCAGCAGCCACCAGACAGGGGGCCACTATGGCTACACCTTC. Amino acid sequence: CASSHQTGGHYGYTF.

This rearrangement joins TRBV6-5 to TRBJ2-2; TRBD2 aligns across 7 bases. This CDR3 comprises 13 residues. The germline CDR1 and CDR2 sequences are MNHEY and SVGAGI. The J segment lost 6 bases and the V segment lost 2 bases, leaving 0 bases of the junction unmatched. The CDR3 bases are TGTGCCAGCAGTTACGGGGGGGCCGGGGAGCTGTTTTTT. Encoded protein: CASSYGGAGELFF.

The V call is TRBV9, the J call TRBJ1-2; 8 positions match TRBD1. The V gene end was trimmed by 0 bases and the J gene end by 4 bases; junction bases not matched to a gene: 8. CDR3 size: 16 residues. The V gene's germline CDR1 is SGDLS and CDR2 YYNGEE. CDR3 sequence reads: CASSVGRQGIVYGYTF. CDR3 in DNA: TGTGCCAGCAGCGTAGGCCGACAGGGGATAGTCTATGGCTACACCTTC.

The chain has TRBV29-1 and TRBJ1-1; TRBD1 might be the D (6 bases). Germline-derived CDR1 and CDR2 are SQVTM and ANQGSEA. V lost 6 bases and J 1 base, leaving 9 bases between the germline ends. The CDR3 has 12 amino acids. CDR3 nucleotides: TGCAGCGTGAGCAGGGGGAACACTGAAGCTTTCTTT. It yields the protein CSVSRGNTEAFF.

The rearrangement uses TRBV6-5 and TRBJ2-3; D is unclear. The CDR3 consists of 15 residues. Germline-derived CDR1 and CDR2 are MNHEY and SVGAGI. Trimming took 1 base from V and 0 from J, leaving 8 bases between them. The CDR3, as DNA: TGTGCCAGCAGTTACTACAAGTGGAGCACAGATACGCAGTATTTT. Amino acids: CASSYYKWSTDTQYF.

The chain joins TRBV9 to TRBJ2-1; 9 nucleotides agree with TRBD1. The CDR3 covers 14 residues. With V trimmed by 0 bases and J by 7 bases, 2 bases remained unmatched. CDR1 SGDLS and CDR2 YYNGEE come from the germline V gene. The DNA of the CDR3 is TGTGCCAGCAGCGTAGGGGACAGGGTAAATGAGCAGTTCTTC. Translated, it gives CASSVGDRVNEQFF.

With regard to this clone: The same CDR3 also results from other DNA sequences found in this sample. V and J are TRBV5-1 and TRBJ2-7; D might be TRBD2 (6 bases). The CDR3 is made up of 16 amino acids. V dropped 5 bases and J dropped 1 base, with 19 bases sitting between them. Germline V CDR1 and CDR2: SGHRS, YFSETQ. The CDR3 DNA follows: TGCGCCAGCAGAGGAGAAACTAGCTTCGGTTCCTACGAGCAGTACTTC. Translating it yields CASRGETSFGSYEQYF.

The chain recombines TRBV7-2 with TRBJ1-2, with unresolved D. V lost 5 bases to trimming and J lost 4 bases, with 14 bases between them. The CDR3 loop spans 14 amino acids. Germline CDR1 SGHTA, CDR2 FQGNSA. CDR3 coding DNA: TGTGCCAGCAGCCAGCGGCAAGAACGCTATGGCTACACCTTC. Its protein is CASSQRQERYGYTF.

The chain couples TRBV7-6 to TRBJ2-3; possibly TRBD1 for D (5 bases). The CDR3 runs 15 residues. With 6 bases removed from V and 0 bases from J, the gap between germline ends came to 13 bases. The V gene's germline CDR1 is SGHVS and CDR2 FNYEAQ. In DNA, the CDR3 is TGTGCCAGCAGTTCTGGACAACCTAGCACAGATACGCAGTATTTT. It encodes CASSSGQPSTDTQYF.

The CDR3 DNA follows: TGTGCTTCGGGCAGGGCAGGGGGTAGCAATCAGCCCCAGCATTTT. This encodes CASGRAGGSNQPQHF. The chain has TRBV6-1 and TRBJ1-5; 7 bases match TRBD1. Germline V CDR1 and CDR2: MNHNS, SASEGT. The CDR3 is 15 amino acids.

The genes are TRBV19 and TRBJ2-1; TRBD2 aligns across 8 bases. This CDR3 comprises 12 residues. V dropped 7 bases and J dropped 9; count of bases not matched to a gene: 5. Germline V lookup: CDR1 LNHDA, CDR2 SQIVND (reference sequence). CDR3 loop: CASTSGGSEQFF. Here the CDR3 DNA reads TGTGCCAGTACCTCGGGAGGGAGTGAGCAGTTCTTC.

CDR3 nucleotides: TGTGCCAGCAGTCAATCAACCCCCGGGGGAGCTTTCTTT. Translating it yields CASSQSTPGGAFF. The rearrangement links TRBV6-5 to TRBJ1-1; D is possibly TRBD1 (5 bases). The CDR3 extends over 13 amino acids. Per the germline V gene, CDR1 is MNHEY and CDR2 is SVGAGI. V was shortened by 5 bases and J by 10 bases, with 17 bases between the two germline ends.

The V call is TRBV18, the J call TRBJ1-1, with D maybe TRBD1 (6 bases). In germline, CDR1 is KGHSH, CDR2 LQKENI. The CDR3 sequence is 13 residues long. V was shortened by 3 bases and J by 5 bases, with 10 bases between the two germline ends. The CDR3: CASSPTGNTEAFF. Written as DNA, the CDR3 is TGTGCCAGCTCACCGACAGGTAATACTGAAGCTTTCTTT.

This chain joins TRBV5-1 and TRBJ2-3; D unresolved. Trimming took off 0 bases at V and 6 bases at J, with 11 bases between the two ends. This CDR3 has 14 residues. Germline V gives CDR1 SGHRS, CDR2 YFSETQ. The CDR3 DNA is TGCGCCAGCAGCTTGGTTGGCGGTGCTGATACGCAGTATTTT. It translates to CASSLVGGADTQYF.